The present entry profiles one T cell receptor beta chain with its context. The record originates from a study of blood T cell repertoires in COVID-19. Study-level information: The United States, Italy and Spain supplied acute and convalescent COVID-19 samples.

Germline V gene sequence: CDR1 LNHDA, CDR2 SQIVND (reference sequence). The CDR3 has 12 amino acids. Trimming at V came to 11 bases and at J to 8 bases, leaving 8 bases not matched to a gene. As originally analysed: For nucleated cells, counts were estimated from reference gene primer amplification. Profiling relied on immunoSEQ multiplex PCR, and the TCRdb table lists in-frame clones only, not all of them. V, J and clone size are taken as reported in that table, and D and trimming were inferred from the DNA itself. The table includes over 150,000 clones, approximately 87% detected once. The chain employs TRBV19 and TRBJ2-1; 8 bases map to TRBD1. Sequenced sample: peripheral blood. This TCR came from a woman younger than 35 who had recovered from COVID-19. The CDR3 bases are TGTGCCTCACGGACAGGGTACGATGAGCAGTTCTTC. Protein product: CASRTGYDEQFF.